This T cell receptor (beta chain) emerged from a study of cytomegalovirus exposure and HLA in healthy donors (dated by TCRdb to 2016 to 2017). As for the study more broadly: An earlier analysis of about 530 of the donors reported 276 Gb of sequence data and 90 million to 120 million unique TCR beta sequences obtained from roughly 170 million T cells. A separate validation cohort of over a hundred different subjects was used in addition to the roughly 640-subject first cohort. A later analysis re-analyzed previously published TCR beta repertoires from 500 to 700 donors and added high-resolution HLA genotyping to study TCR occurrence patterns. The aim of the study was to test whether cataloging public T cell receptors could identify signatures of past pathogen exposure. Several DR-DQ haplotypes were handled as single units for association and clustering, since linkage in the cohort was strong. The study profiled the T cell repertoires of approximately 700 subjects by immunosequencing and related them to cytomegalovirus serostatus. All discovery cohort repertoires had been generated using a single sequencing platform. HLA typing covered class I and class II loci at four-digit resolution. Roughly 300 gigabases of sequencing data and approximately 85 million unique TCR sequences were included in an early release covering roughly 700 HLA-typed donors. Donor age, sex, ethnicity and CMV serostatus were collected together with the repertoire data. Of the roughly 400 genotyped donors, roughly 80% fell in the genetic ancestry cluster associated with self-reported Caucasian donors. Across some 400 genotyped donors of the cohort, an average of roughly 250,000 unique TCR beta nucleotide sequences per donor were sequenced, and 15% to 20% of those sequences were non-productive. An earlier analysis of several hundred of the donors applied high-throughput TCR beta sequencing to assess whether each TCR beta V gene segment acted as functional or pseudogenic. Typing coverage varied by locus: about 629-640 donors for A, B, C, DRB1 and DQB1; about 520 for DQA1; 606 for DPA1; 450 to 480 for DPB1. The later analysis used no new phenotypic data to find candidate immune exposures, relying instead on TCR beta sequences and their occurrence across donors. High-throughput TCR immunosequencing, statistical association of individual TCRs with disease status, and machine learning were combined to predict cytomegalovirus infection status. In a later genetic analysis, genome-wide SNP genotypes for about three fifths of the roughly 670 donors were used, and that subset was treated as a discovery cohort. The research as a whole found: In an earlier analysis of 450 to 750 of the donors, most TCR beta V segments appeared in productive rearrangements about 87% or about 30% of the time, broadly matching IMGT annotations. A later analysis found that HLA-associated TCR beta chains were more clonally expanded and had lower generation probabilities than equally common non-associated chains. While some public TCRs were present in many individuals, most TCR sequences turned up only very rarely across donors. A later analysis found that most CMV-associated TCR beta chains appeared HLA-restricted, with HLA associations seemingly driven largely by CMV exposure. It was suggested by the authors that the approach could potentially be generalized to other disease states and immunological phenotypes. Because counts were too low, around 18 rarely observed V segments, including chromosome 9 orphons, were left out of the earlier analysis of 587 of the donors. A later genetic analysis associated a missense DCLRE1C variant with V-gene and J-gene trimming of TCR beta chains, and an independent cohort replicated the association. A later analysis found that TCR association rates varied across HLA loci, with DRB1 alleles showing the most associated TCRs and HLA-C alleles the fewest. In this cohort, only TCR beta chains were sequenced, and detectable features were limited by the absence of alpha or paired-chain data. A cluster of highly shared sequence variants was judged likely to represent a technical artifact of the sequencing pipeline. In a later genetic analysis, fewer N-insertions in productive TCRs were reported among donors in an Asian-associated ancestry cluster than the roughly 700-donor mean. In the study, 150 to 200 TCR beta chains were listed as associated with cytomegalovirus. Roughly uniform sequencing depth across donors was assumed in presence/absence analyses, although this assumption may not hold. Several of the top co-occurrence clusters appeared to be linked to parvovirus B19, influenza, CMV and Epstein-Barr virus, according to a later analysis. Three of the identified cytomegalovirus-associated TCR beta chains were confirmed in vitro to be specific for cytomegalovirus antigens. Some IMGT-functional V segments, including TRBV6-2 and TRBV6-3, could not be told apart with the 87-base-pair reads, so those segments were excluded. Cytomegalovirus status was reported to be diagnosed by the classifier with high specificity and sensitivity in both the original and validation cohorts. When HLA alleles, especially DR and DQ, strongly co-occurred, attributing TCR associations to individual alleles was difficult. CMV serostatus was the only immune exposure information available for the cohort. Correlated functional status among segregating V segments might be attributable to linkage disequilibrium, but an unknown experimental factor could not be ruled out. A further reported finding was that TCR beta sequences accurately predicted the HLA-A and HLA-B alleles for most subjects in the first cohort. Because HLA typing was missing for some donors at each locus, association tests included only the typed subset. At a false discovery rate of 0.05, a later analysis linked about 17,000 TCR beta sequences to specific HLA alleles.

There are 16 amino acids in the CDR3, from cysteine to phenylalanine inclusive. CDR3 DNA is the only sequence kept; it has 48 bases, read in frame from the first base. Trimming removed 5 bases from V and 0 bases from J; the gene matches leave 7 bases unexplained. Reading the germline V gene (reference sequence) gives CDR1 LNHDA and CDR2 SQIVND. Libraries were built with the immunoSEQ multiplex PCR assay. For the multiplex PCR, a mixture combining 60 forward primers for TCR Vbeta segments and 13 reverse primers for TCR Jbeta segments was used. A multiplex PCR assay on genomic DNA amplified the CDR3 region of rearranged TCR beta genes. The amplified TCR beta libraries were sequenced on the Illumina HiSeq System as 87-base-pair reads. Concerning the study's data processing: A later analysis tallied tens of millions of unique TCR beta chains across the approximately 670 repertoires, and around 10 million of those chains were shared by two or more donors. Raw reads were error-corrected and collapsed into unique sequences by a nearest-neighbor algorithm in which closely related sequences were merged to remove PCR and sequencing errors. Alignment of CDR3 sequences to IMGT reference sequences was used to assign V, D and J gene segments. For a sequence to be retained, a match of at least six nucleotides to both a V gene segment and a J gene segment was required. Rearrangements were classified as productive when the CDR3 lacked stop codons and remained in frame with V and J, and all other rearrangements were classified as non-productive. CDR3 was defined by IMGT convention, running from the second conserved V-encoded cysteine to the conserved J-encoded phenylalanine. The earlier analysis of 500 to 750 of the donors excluded any sequence lacking an unambiguous match to a single V gene segment. In an earlier analysis of several hundred of the donors, a V segment was called functional when productive rearrangements were above 56.7%, and segregating when the standard deviation between donors exceeded 5%. A statistical classification framework was developed to diagnose cytomegalovirus status using the catalog of TCR beta chain sequences. In a later analysis, V and J genes were assigned by comparing TCR nucleotide sequences against IMGT/GENE-DB human TR gene sequences. The TCRdist pipeline was used in a later analysis to assign CDR3 sequences and most-parsimonious VDJ recombination scenarios. In a later analysis, each TCR beta chain was defined by its CDR3 amino acid sequence together with its V-gene family, and reads without a unique V-gene family were excluded. In a later analysis, 450 to 600 highly shared, low-generation-probability nucleotide sequences were removed to address suspected cross-contamination and a sequencing artifact. For each public chain, a later analysis derived a clonal expansion index from normalized ranks of inferred template counts within each repertoire. In a later analysis, generation probabilities were computed using a VDJ recombination model fitted to out-of-frame rearrangements, and the results were checked against IGoR. Hypergeometric tests were used in a later analysis to score TCR-TCR, TCR-HLA and TCR-CMV co-occurrence, with a repertoire-size bias correction applied to the TCR pairs. In a later analysis, false discovery rates were estimated by permuting HLA or CMV assignments 20 times. In a later analysis, co-occurring TCRs were grouped using DBSCAN, and TCRdist sequence similarity was added for clustering within HLA-allele-positive subsets. Co-occurrence clustering excluded repertoires with fewer than 30,000 or more than 120,000 public chains, plus five with anomalous nucleotide sharing. The table was pulled from immuneACCESS by TCRdb, which kept in-frame rearrangements only. Such tables lose some clones; where checked, under half of the loss comes from unresolved V genes, and the rest has no known cause. That table gives V, J and clone size, and the DNA gave D and trimming. For this sample there are 130,000 to 150,000 clones; about three quarters appear just once. Almost 7% of the sample goes to the ten largest clones.

The cohort was made up of hundreds of healthy bone marrow donors. All cohort members were sampled while nominally healthy, although unrecorded immune exposures were likely present. The donor was CMV seropositive and was included in the group of 270 or so seropositive cohort members. A peripheral blood sample was provided by each donor, and peripheral blood mononuclear cells were used for TCR beta sequencing. The Qiagen DNeasy Blood Extraction Kit was used to extract genomic DNA from the blood cell samples. About this clone itself: Its binding antigen is unknown. Base qualities are not at hand, and no much larger clone is one base apart.

The sequence was obtained from a man aged 40-49 years in good health and CMV-seropositive. Source material: PBMCs. In this chain, TRBV19 is recombined with TRBJ2-3; the central 8 bases match TRBD2. Here is the DNA: TGTGCCAGTAGTCCCTGGGCGGGGGGAAGCACAGATACGCAGTATTTT. Translation gives CASSPWAGGSTDTQYF.